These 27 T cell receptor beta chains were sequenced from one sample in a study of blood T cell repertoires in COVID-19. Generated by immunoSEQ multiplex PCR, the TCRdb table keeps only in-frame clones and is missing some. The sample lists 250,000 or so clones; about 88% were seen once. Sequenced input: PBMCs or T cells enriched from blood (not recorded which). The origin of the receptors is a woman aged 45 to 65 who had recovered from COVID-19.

This chain's CDR3 is CASSRRTGLYGYTF. CDR3 coding DNA: TGTGCCAGCAGCCGACGGACAGGCCTCTATGGCTACACCTTC. The chain combines TRBV28 with TRBJ1-2; 7 nucleotides align to TRBD1. The V segment lost 6 bases and the J segment 4 bases; nucleotides outside the gene matches: 8. The CDR3 has 14 residues. Germline CDR1 is MDHEN and CDR2 is SYDVKM.

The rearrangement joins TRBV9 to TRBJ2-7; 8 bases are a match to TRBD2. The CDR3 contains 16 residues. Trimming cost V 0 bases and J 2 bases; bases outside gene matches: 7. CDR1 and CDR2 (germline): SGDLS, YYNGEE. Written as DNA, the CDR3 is TGTGCCAGCAGCGTAGGGGCACTAGCGGAACCCTACGAGCAGTACTTC. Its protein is CASSVGALAEPYEQYF.

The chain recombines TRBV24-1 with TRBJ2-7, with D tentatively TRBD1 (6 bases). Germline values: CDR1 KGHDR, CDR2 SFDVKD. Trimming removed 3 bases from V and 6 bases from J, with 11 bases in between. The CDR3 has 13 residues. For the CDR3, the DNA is TGTGCCACCAGTGATGGCACAGGGTTCGAGCAGTACTTC. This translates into CATSDGTGFEQYF.

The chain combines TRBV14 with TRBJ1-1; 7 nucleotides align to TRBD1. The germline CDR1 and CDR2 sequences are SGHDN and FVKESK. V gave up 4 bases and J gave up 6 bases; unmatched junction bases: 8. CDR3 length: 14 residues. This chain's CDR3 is CASSLLGGLSEAFF. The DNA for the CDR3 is TGTGCCAGCAGCCTATTAGGGGGCTTGTCTGAAGCTTTCTTT.

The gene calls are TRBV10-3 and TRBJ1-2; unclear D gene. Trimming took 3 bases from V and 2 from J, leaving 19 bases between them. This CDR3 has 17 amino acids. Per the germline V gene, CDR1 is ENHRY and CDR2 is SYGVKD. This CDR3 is CAISDFIGSAANYGYTF. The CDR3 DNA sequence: TGTGCCATCAGTGATTTCATTGGGTCGGCAGCGAACTATGGCTACACCTTC.

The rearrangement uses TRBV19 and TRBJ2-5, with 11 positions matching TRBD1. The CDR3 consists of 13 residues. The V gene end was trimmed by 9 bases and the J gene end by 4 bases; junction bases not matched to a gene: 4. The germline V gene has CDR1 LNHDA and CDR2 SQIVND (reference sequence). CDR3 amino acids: CASKDRGRETQYF. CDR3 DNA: TGTGCCAGCAAGGACAGGGGGCGAGAGACCCAGTACTTC.

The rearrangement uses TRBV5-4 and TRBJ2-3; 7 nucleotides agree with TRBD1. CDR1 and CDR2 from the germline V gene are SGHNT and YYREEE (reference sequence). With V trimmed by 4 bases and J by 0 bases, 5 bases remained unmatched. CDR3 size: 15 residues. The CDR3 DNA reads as TGTGCCAGCAGCAGACCGGGACAGAGCACAGATACGCAGTATTTT. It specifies CASSRPGQSTDTQYF.

CDR3 loop: CASSQAGGGYEQYF. CDR3 sequence (DNA): TGCGCCAGCAGCCAAGCGGGAGGAGGGTACGAGCAGTACTTC. The V call is TRBV4-3, the J call TRBJ2-7, with TRBD2 matching over 7 bases. V dropped 1 base and J dropped 4; count of bases not matched to a gene: 4. The CDR3 has 14 residues. CDR1 LGHNA and CDR2 YSLEER come from the germline V gene.

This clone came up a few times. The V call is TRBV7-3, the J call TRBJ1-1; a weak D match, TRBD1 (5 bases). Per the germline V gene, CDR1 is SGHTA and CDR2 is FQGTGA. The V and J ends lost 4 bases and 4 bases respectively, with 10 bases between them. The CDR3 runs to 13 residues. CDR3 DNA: TGTGCCAGCAGCTCCAGGGAGGGCACTGAAGCTTTCTTT. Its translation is CASSSREGTEAFF.

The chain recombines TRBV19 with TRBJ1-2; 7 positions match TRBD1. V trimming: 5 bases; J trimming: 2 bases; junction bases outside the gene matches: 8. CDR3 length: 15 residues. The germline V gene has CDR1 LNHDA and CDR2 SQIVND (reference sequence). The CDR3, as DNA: TGTGCCAGTAGTGGAGGGGGCATGGGGAACTATGGCTACACCTTC. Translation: CASSGGGMGNYGYTF.

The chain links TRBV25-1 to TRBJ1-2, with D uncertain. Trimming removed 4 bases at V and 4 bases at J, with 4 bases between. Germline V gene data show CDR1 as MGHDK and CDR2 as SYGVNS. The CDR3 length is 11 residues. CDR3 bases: TGTGCCAGCAGTGCCGGCTATGGCTACACCTTC. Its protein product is CASSAGYGYTF.

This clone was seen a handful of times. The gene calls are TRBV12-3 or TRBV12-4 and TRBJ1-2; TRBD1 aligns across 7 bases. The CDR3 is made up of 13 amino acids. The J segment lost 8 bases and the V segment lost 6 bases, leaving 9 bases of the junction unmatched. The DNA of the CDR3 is TGTGCCAGCAGGACAAACAGGGGACGGGGCTACACCTTC. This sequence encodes CASRTNRGRGYTF.

The CDR3 DNA is TGTGCTAGTGGTTATGACAACCACTACGAGCAGTACTTC. Its protein is CASGYDNHYEQYF. The chain links TRBV12-5 to TRBJ2-7; D is unclear. With 4 bases removed from V and 3 bases from J, the gap between germline ends came to 10 bases. The CDR3 extends over 13 amino acids. Germline lookup yields CDR1 LGHNT and CDR2 FRNRAP. Full variable domain (rest looked up from reference TRBV12-5 and TRBJ2-7): DARVTQTPRHKVTEMGQEVTMRCQPILGHNTVFWYRQTMMQGLELLAYFRNRAPLDDSGMPKDRFSAEMPDATLATLKIQPSEPRDSAVYFCASGYDNHYEQYFGPGTRLTVT.

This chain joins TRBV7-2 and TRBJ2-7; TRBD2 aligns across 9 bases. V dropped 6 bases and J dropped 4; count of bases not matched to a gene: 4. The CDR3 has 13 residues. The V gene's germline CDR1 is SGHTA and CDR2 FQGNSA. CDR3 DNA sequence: TGTGCCAGCAGACTAGCGGGTAATTACGAGCAGTACTTC. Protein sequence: CASRLAGNYEQYF. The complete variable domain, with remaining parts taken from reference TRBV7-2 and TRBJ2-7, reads GAGVSQSPSNKVTEKGKDVELRCDPISGHTALYWYRQSLGQGLEFLIYFQGNSAPDKSGLPSDRFSAERTGGSVSTLTIQRTQQEDSAVYLCASRLAGNYEQYFGPGTRLTVT.

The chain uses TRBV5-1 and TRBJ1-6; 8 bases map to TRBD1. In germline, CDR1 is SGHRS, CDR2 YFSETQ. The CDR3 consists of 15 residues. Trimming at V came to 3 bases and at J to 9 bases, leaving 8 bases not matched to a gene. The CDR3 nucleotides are TGCGCCAGCAGCTACATGACAGGGGACGTTTCACCCCTCCACTTT. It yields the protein CASSYMTGDVSPLHF. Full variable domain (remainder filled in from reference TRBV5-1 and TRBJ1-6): KAGVTQTPRYLIKTRGQQVTLSCSPISGHRSVSWYQQTPGQGLQFLFEYFSETQRNKGNFPGRFSGRQFSNSRSEMNVSTLELGDSALYLCASSYMTGDVSPLHFGNGTRLTVT.

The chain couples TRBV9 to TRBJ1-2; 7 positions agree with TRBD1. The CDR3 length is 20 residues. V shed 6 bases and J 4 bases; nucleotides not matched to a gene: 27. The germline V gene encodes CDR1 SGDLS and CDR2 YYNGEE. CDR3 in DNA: TGTGCCAGCACCCTCCACACAGGGGACGGAAAAACAGGGGTCGCCTATGGCTACACCTTC. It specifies CASTLHTGDGKTGVAYGYTF.

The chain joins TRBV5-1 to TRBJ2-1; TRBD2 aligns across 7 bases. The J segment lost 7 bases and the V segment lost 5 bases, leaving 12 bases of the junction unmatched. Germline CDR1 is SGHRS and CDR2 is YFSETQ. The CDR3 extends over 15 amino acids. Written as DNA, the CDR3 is TGCGCCAGCAGGTCCGAGGGAGGGCCCCTGAATGAGCAGTTCTTC. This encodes CASRSEGGPLNEQFF.

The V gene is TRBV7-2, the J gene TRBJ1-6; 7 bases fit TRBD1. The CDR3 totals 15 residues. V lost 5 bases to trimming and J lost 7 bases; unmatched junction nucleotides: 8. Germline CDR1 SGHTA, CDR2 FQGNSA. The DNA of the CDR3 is TGTGCCAGCAGCACGCGACAGGGCGGGAATTCACCCCTCCACTTT. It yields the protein CASSTRQGGNSPLHF.

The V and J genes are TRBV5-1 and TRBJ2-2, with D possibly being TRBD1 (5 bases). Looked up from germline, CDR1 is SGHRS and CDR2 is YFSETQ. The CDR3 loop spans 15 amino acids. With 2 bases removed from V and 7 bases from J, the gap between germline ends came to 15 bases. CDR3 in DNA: TGCGCCAGCAGCTTTCAGGGTATCCAAGGCGGGGAGCTGTTTTTT. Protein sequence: CASSFQGIQGGELFF.

The CDR3 DNA is TGTGCCAGCAGCGGCACGGGAAGCTCCTACGAGCAGTACTTC. Its protein product is CASSGTGSSYEQYF. The chain employs TRBV7-3 and TRBJ2-7; TRBD2 is a possible D gene (5 bases). Germline loops: CDR1 SGHTA, CDR2 FQGTGA. The CDR3 is made up of 14 amino acids. Trimming shortened V by 5 bases and J by 0 bases, and 11 bases separated the two germline ends. Based on the CDR3 plus reference TRBV7-3 and TRBJ2-7, the full variable domain is GAGVSQTPSNKVTEKGKYVELRCDPISGHTALYWYRQSLGQGPEFLIYFQGTGAADDSGLPNDRFFAVRPEGSVSTLKIQRTERGDSAVYLCASSGTGSSYEQYFGPGTRLTVT.

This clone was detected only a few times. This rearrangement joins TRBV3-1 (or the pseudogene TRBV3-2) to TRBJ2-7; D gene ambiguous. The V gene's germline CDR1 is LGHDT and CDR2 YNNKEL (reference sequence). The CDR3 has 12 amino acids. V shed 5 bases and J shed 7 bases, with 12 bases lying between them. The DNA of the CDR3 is TGTGCCAGCAGCACTACCCCTACGGAGCAGTACTTC. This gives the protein CASSTTPTEQYF.

CDR3 amino acids: CASSQNGVSPLHF. The CDR3 DNA reads as TGCGCCAGCAGTCAAAACGGGGTTTCACCCCTCCACTTT. V is TRBV23-1 and J is TRBJ1-6; no clear D gene. TRBV23-1 is reported as an ORF; its role is uncertain. This CDR3 is built from 13 residues. Trimming pared 2 bases from V and 9 bases from J, leaving 8 bases between.

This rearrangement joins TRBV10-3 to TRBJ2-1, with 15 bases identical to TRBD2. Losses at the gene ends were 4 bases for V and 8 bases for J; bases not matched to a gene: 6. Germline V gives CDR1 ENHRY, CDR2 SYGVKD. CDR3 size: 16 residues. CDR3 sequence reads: CAISGGTSGRPYEQFF. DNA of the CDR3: TGTGCCATCAGTGGTGGGACTAGCGGGAGGCCCTATGAGCAGTTCTTC.

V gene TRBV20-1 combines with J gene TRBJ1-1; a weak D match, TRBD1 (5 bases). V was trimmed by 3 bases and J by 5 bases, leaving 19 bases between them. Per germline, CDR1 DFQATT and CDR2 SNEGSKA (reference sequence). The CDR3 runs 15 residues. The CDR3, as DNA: TGCAGTGCTAGTGACCCCAGGGCAGGTCGGACTGAAGCTTTCTTT. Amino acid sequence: CSASDPRAGRTEAFF.

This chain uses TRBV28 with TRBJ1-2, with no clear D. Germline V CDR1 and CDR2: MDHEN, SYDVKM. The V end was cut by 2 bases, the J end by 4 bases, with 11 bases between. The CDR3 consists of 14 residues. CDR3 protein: CASSLGSGFYGYTF. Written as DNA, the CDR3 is TGTGCCAGCAGTTTAGGTTCCGGGTTCTATGGCTACACCTTC.

CDR3 region: CASSIGTTSTDTQYF. Written as DNA, the CDR3 is TGTGCCAGCAGCATCGGGACTACTAGCACAGATACGCAGTATTTT. The V gene is TRBV5-6, the J gene TRBJ2-3, with TRBD2 matching 7 bases. V was pared by 4 bases and J by 0 bases, with 5 bases of the junction left unmatched. Germline V CDR1 and CDR2: SGHDT, YYEEEE. CDR3 length: 15 residues.

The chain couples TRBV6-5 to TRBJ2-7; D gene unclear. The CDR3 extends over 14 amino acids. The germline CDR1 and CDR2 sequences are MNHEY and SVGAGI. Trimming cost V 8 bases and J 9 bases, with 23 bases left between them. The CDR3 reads CASSLGNAAVGQYF. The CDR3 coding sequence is TGTGCCAGCTCACTCGGTAACGCCGCCGTCGGGCAGTACTTC.